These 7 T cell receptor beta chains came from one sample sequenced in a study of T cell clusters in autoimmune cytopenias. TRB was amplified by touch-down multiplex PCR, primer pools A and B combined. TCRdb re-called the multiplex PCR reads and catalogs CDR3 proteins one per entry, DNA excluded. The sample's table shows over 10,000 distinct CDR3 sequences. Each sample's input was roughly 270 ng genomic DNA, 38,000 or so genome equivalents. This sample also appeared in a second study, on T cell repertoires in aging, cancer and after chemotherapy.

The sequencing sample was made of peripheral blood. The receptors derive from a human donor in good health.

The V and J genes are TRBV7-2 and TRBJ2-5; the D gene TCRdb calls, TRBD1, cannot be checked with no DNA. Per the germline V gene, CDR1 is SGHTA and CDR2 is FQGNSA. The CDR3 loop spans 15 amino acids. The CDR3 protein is CASSLTQGRQETQYF.

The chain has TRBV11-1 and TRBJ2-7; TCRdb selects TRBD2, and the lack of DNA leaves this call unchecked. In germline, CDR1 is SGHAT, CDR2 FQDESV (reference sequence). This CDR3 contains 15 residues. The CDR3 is CASSGYSGGASEQYF.

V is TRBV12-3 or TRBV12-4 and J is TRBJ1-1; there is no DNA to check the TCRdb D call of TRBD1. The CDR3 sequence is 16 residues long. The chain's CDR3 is CASNPWGGGPNTEAFF.

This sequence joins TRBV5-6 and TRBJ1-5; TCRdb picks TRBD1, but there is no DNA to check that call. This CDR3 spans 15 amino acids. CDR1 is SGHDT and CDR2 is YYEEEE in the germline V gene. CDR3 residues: CASSLASGPGQPQHF.

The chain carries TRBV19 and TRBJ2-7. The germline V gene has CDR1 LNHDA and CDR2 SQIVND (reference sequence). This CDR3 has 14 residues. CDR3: CASSIGSASYEQYF. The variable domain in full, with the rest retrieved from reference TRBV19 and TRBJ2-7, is DGGITQSPKYLFRKEGQNVTLSCEQNLNHDAMYWYRQDPGQGLRLIYYSQIVNDFQKGDIAEGYSVSREKKESFPLTVTSAQKNPTAFYLCASSIGSASYEQYFGPGTRLTVT.

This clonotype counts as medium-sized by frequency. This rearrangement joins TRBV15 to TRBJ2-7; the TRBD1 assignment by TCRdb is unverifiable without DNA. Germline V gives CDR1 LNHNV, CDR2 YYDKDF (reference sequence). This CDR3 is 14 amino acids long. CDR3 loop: CATSRGGGTGEQYF. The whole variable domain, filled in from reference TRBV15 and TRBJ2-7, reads DAMVIQNPRYQVTQFGKPVTLSCSQTLNHNVMYWYQQKSSQAPKLLFHYYDKDFNNEADTPDNFQSRRPNTSFCFLDIRSPGLGDTAMYLCATSRGGGTGEQYFGPGTRLTVT.

CDR3 region: CAISESSDTGELFF. The chain carries TRBV10-3 and TRBJ2-2. The germline CDR1 and CDR2 sequences are ENHRY and SYGVKD. This CDR3 has 14 amino acids.